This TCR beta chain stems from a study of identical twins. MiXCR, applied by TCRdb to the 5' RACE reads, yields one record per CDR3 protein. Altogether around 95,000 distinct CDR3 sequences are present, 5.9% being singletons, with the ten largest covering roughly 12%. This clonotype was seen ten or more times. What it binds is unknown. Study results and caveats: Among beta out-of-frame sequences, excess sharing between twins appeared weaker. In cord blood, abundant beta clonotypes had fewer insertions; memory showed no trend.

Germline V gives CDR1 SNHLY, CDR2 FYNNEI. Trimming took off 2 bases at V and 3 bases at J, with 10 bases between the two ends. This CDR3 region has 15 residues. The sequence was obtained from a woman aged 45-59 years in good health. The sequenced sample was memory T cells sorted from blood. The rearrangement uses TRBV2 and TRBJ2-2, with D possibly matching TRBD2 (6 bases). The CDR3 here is CASSEFGTYTGELFF. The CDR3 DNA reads TGTGCCAGCAGTGAATTTGGGACTTACACCGGGGAGCTGTTTTTT.